The 18 T cell receptor beta chains given below trace back to one sample, sequenced in a study of cytomegalovirus exposure and HLA in healthy donors. Data came from immunoSEQ multiplex PCR; TCRdb stores just in-frame clones and leaves some out. The sample includes over 150,000 clones, about 96% of them seen just once. The sequencing sample was made of PBMCs. Receptor source: a woman younger than 35 in good health and CMV-seronegative.

V is TRBV29-1 and J is TRBJ1-1, with 10 nucleotides matching TRBD1. The V and J ends lost 5 bases and 7 bases, in that order; junction bases with no gene match: 10. This CDR3 contains 14 residues. Per the germline V gene, CDR1 is SQVTM and CDR2 is ANQGSEA. CDR3 loop: CSVRPGTGAGEAFF. The CDR3 DNA follows: TGCAGCGTTCGTCCCGGGACAGGGGCCGGTGAAGCTTTCTTT.

The chain links TRBV15 to TRBJ2-7, with D unclear. The CDR3 is 12 amino acids. The V and J ends lost 0 bases and 4 bases respectively, with 4 bases between them. Germline V gene lookup returns CDR1 LNHNV and CDR2 YYDKDF (reference sequence). CDR3 amino acids: CATSRDRYEQYF. The CDR3 nucleotides are TGTGCCACCAGCAGAGATCGTTACGAGCAGTACTTC.

The CDR3 nucleotides are TGTGCCAGTAGTACATACTTGGGCAATCAGCCCCAGCATTTT. Translation gives CASSTYLGNQPQHF. The chain is built from TRBV19 and TRBJ1-5; unclear D gene. V gave up 4 bases and J gave up 2 bases, with 9 bases separating them. The germline CDR1 and CDR2 sequences are LNHDA and SQIVND (reference sequence). The CDR3 covers 14 residues.

The rearrangement joins TRBV9 to TRBJ2-3, with TRBD2 identical over 9 bases. V was clipped by 3 bases and J by 0 bases; unmatched bases: 2. The length of the CDR3 is 15 residues. Germline CDR1 and CDR2: SGDLS and YYNGEE. CDR3 nucleotides: TGTGCCAGCAGCGGAGGACTAGCGAGCACAGATACGCAGTATTTT. It translates to CASSGGLASTDTQYF. The full variable domain, rest sourced from reference TRBV9 and TRBJ2-3, is DSGVTQTPKHLITATGQRVTLRCSPRSGDLSVYWYQQSLDQGLQFLIQYYNGEERAKGNILERFSAQQFPDLHSELNLSSLELGDSALYFCASSGGLASTDTQYFGPGTRLTVL.

This rearrangement joins TRBV6-6 to TRBJ2-1, with 8 bases matching TRBD2. V dropped 7 bases and J dropped 4; count of bases not matched to a gene: 9. The CDR3 extends over 15 amino acids. CDR1 MNHNY and CDR2 SVGAGI come from the germline V gene (reference sequence). The CDR3 nucleotides read TGTGCCAGCACCTCCAAAATAGCGGGGTACAATGAGCAGTTCTTC. This gives the protein CASTSKIAGYNEQFF.

The chain is built from TRBV6-6 and TRBJ2-5; the D gene is possibly TRBD2 (6 bases). The CDR3 runs 13 residues. The germline V gene encodes CDR1 MNHNY and CDR2 SVGAGI (reference sequence). The V end lost 1 base, the J end lost 5 bases, and 8 bases lay between the germline ends. CDR3 sequence (DNA): TGTGCCAGCAGTTACTTGGGGAGGGAGACCCAGTACTTC. Translated: CASSYLGRETQYF.

This chain uses TRBV18 with TRBJ2-1; D possibly corresponds to TRBD2 (5 bases). Between the trimmed V and J ends, which lost 0 bases and 15 bases, there was a span of 15 bases. The CDR3 spans 13 residues. Per germline, CDR1 KGHSH and CDR2 LQKENI. The DNA of the CDR3 is TGTGCCAGCTCACCACCGCGGGCCCGCAGGCGGTTCTTC. Protein product: CASSPPRARRRFF.

The CDR3 sequence is CASSATSGGESTDTQYF. The CDR3 DNA reads as TGTGCCAGCAGCGCAACTAGCGGGGGCGAGAGCACAGATACGCAGTATTTT. The chain employs TRBV13 and TRBJ2-3; 11 positions agree with TRBD2. V shed 5 bases and J 0 bases; nucleotides not matched to a gene: 7. CDR1 is PRHDT and CDR2 is FYEKMQ in the germline V gene (reference sequence). This CDR3 region has 17 residues.

This chain uses TRBV27 with TRBJ1-4, with D uncertain. The CDR3 loop spans 15 amino acids. Per germline, CDR1 MNHEY and CDR2 SMNVEV (reference sequence). V lost 6 bases and J 0 bases, leaving 11 bases between the germline ends. The CDR3 region has the DNA TGTGCCAGCAGCTCCGGGAGATCAACTAATGAAAAACTGTTTTTT. It translates to CASSSGRSTNEKLFF. The entire variable domain, with the rest obtained from reference TRBV27 and TRBJ1-4, is as follows: EAQVTQNPRYLITVTGKKLTVTCSQNMNHEYMSWYRQDPGLGLRQIYYSMNVEVTDKGDVPEGYKVSRKEKRNFPLILESPSPNQTSLYFCASSSGRSTNEKLFFGSGTQLSVL.

The chain couples TRBV4-3 to TRBJ2-5; TRBD1 is a possible D gene (5 bases). V was cut by 5 bases and J by 2 bases, with 12 bases left in between. Germline V gene data show CDR1 as LGHNA and CDR2 as YSLEER. This CDR3 has 14 amino acids. CDR3 bases: TGCGCCAGCAGCGCTTGGGGCACTCAAGAGACCCAGTACTTC. Encoded protein: CASSAWGTQETQYF.

The CDR3: CASSPPAGAMTEAFF. The CDR3 bases are TGTGCCAGCAGCCCGCCAGCGGGGGCGATGACTGAAGCTTTCTTT. This chain connects TRBV5-4 to TRBJ1-1; D may be TRBD1 (6 bases). From germline, CDR1 is SGHNT and CDR2 YYREEE (reference sequence). Trimming cost V 4 bases and J 5 bases, with 18 bases left between them. This CDR3 spans 15 amino acids.

The V gene is TRBV15, the J gene TRBJ2-3; D is uncertain. Germline V lookup: CDR1 LNHNV, CDR2 YYDKDF (reference sequence). The V and J ends lost 0 bases and 2 bases respectively, with 6 bases between them. The CDR3 is 14 amino acids. The CDR3 spells CATSRDLFTDTQYF. CDR3 sequence (DNA): TGTGCCACCAGCAGAGATCTATTCACAGATACGCAGTATTTT.

The chain is built from TRBV25-1 and TRBJ2-3, with D uncertain. The CDR3 runs to 12 residues. CDR1 is MGHDK, CDR2 SYGVNS, per germline. Trimming pared 5 bases from V and 2 bases from J, leaving 5 bases between. The CDR3 is CASSPFTDTQYF. CDR3 in DNA: TGTGCCAGCAGTCCTTTCACAGATACGCAGTATTTT.

The chain combines TRBV4-1 with TRBJ2-7; D gene uncertain. Trimming pared 3 bases from V and 4 bases from J, leaving 10 bases between. This CDR3 region has 13 residues. Germline lookup yields CDR1 MGHRA and CDR2 YSYEKL. This CDR3 is CASSHPNTYEQYF. DNA of the CDR3: TGCGCCAGCAGCCACCCCAATACATACGAGCAGTACTTC.

The chain joins TRBV27 to TRBJ2-5; the D gene is possibly TRBD2 (6 bases). V dropped 6 bases and J dropped 2 bases, with 10 bases sitting between them. The CDR3 covers 13 residues. Germline V gene sequence: CDR1 MNHEY, CDR2 SMNVEV (reference sequence). The CDR3 sequence: CASSPRDQETQYF. CDR3 DNA sequence: TGTGCCAGCAGCCCGCGGGATCAAGAGACCCAGTACTTC.

The chain recombines TRBV4-2 with TRBJ1-2, with TRBD1 identical over 7 bases. The V segment lost 1 base and the J segment 4 bases; nucleotides outside the gene matches: 0. The V gene's germline CDR1 is LGHNA and CDR2 YNFKEQ. The CDR3 sequence is 13 residues long. CDR3: CASSQGQGYGYTF. In nucleotides, the CDR3 is TGTGCCAGCAGCCAAGGACAGGGCTATGGCTACACCTTC.

The chain recombines TRBV19 with TRBJ2-3, with a tentative D call TRBD1 (6 bases). V was trimmed by 5 bases and J by 7 bases, leaving 16 bases between them. CDR1 LNHDA and CDR2 SQIVND come from the germline V gene (reference sequence). The CDR3 is 14 amino acids. The CDR3 sequence: CASSDDRLLNTQYF. The CDR3 DNA follows: TGTGCCAGTAGTGACGACAGGTTGTTAAATACGCAGTATTTT.

The rearrangement links TRBV6-5 to TRBJ1-1; D may be TRBD1 (5 bases). The CDR3 length is 14 residues. CDR1 and CDR2 (germline): MNHEY, SVGAGI. V lost 6 bases and J 1 base, leaving 12 bases between the germline ends. DNA of the CDR3: TGTGCCAGCAGGGCCTGGGGGGGGAACACTGAAGCTTTCTTT. This encodes CASRAWGGNTEAFF.